The rows below give T cell receptor beta chains drawn from one sample of a study of CD8+ T cells in alopecia areata. Sequencing used immunoSEQ multiplex PCR; TCRdb keeps in-frame clones, though not all of them. Among about 140,000 clones listed, around four fifths were seen once. Sequencing used CD8+ T cells sorted from blood, obtained at week 4, from a patient treated with tofacitinib. The source is a human donor with alopecia areata. Each CDR3 is given with its conserved first and last residue. Each record gives: D gene, J gene, V gene, clone size, CDR3 DNA, CDR3 protein. A D gene is named only where the DNA matches it firmly. Clone size, where shown, is once, few, many, or a class for clones that have expanded.

NA	TRBJ2-7	TRBV9	NA	TGTGCCAGCAGCGAGACGGGCTCACACGAGCAGTACTTC	CASSETGSHEQYF
NA	TRBJ2-1	TRBV7-8	NA	TGTGCCAGCAGCTTAGCGGGCAGATACAATGAGCAGTTCTTC	CASSLAGRYNEQFF
NA	TRBJ2-7	TRBV5-6	NA	TGTGCCAGCAGCTTGATGAGGGGCTCCTACGAGCAGTACTTC	CASSLMRGSYEQYF
NA	TRBJ2-3	TRBV6-1	NA	TGTGCCAGCGTAGACAGGCTCACAGATACGCAGTATTTT	CASVDRLTDTQYF
NA	TRBJ2-7	TRBV7-6	NA	TGTGCCAGCAGCCTTAGCCGCTCCTACGAGCAGTACTTC	CASSLSRSYEQYF
NA	TRBJ2-2	TRBV6-1	NA	TGTGCCAGCAATCAGAACACCGGGGAGCTGTTTTTT	CASNQNTGELFF
NA	TRBJ1-1	TRBV5-1	NA	TGCGCCAGCAGTGTCCGCCGCATGAACACTGAAGCTTTCTTT	CASSVRRMNTEAFF
TRBD1	TRBJ2-5	TRBV7-2	NA	TGTGCCAGCAGCACCTGGACAGGGCTCGAGACCCAGTACTTC	CASSTWTGLETQYF
TRBD1	TRBJ2-7	TRBV29-1	NA	TGCAGCGTGCGGACAGGGGAGGACTACGAGCAGTACTTC	CSVRTGEDYEQYF
NA	TRBJ1-5	TRBV6-6	few	TGTGCCAGCAGTTACGGCCGCACAGATGATCAGCCCCAGCATTTT	CASSYGRTDDQPQHF
TRBD2	TRBJ2-3	TRBV27	NA	TGTGCCAGCAGTTTACTAGCGGGGATGACAGATACGCAGTATTTT	CASSLLAGMTDTQYF
NA	TRBJ1-2	TRBV9	NA	TGTGCCAGCAGCGCCCCTCTCAGGGTCGATGGCTACACCTTC	CASSAPLRVDGYTF
TRBD2	TRBJ2-1	TRBV5-4	NA	TGTGCCAGCGCCCCCCGGGGGGGCAATGAGCAGTTCTTC	CASAPRGGNEQFF
NA	TRBJ2-1	TRBV2	NA	TGTGCCAGCAGTGAAGGAAGGCAGCTTCACTACAATGAGCAGTTCTTC	CASSEGRQLHYNEQFF
NA	TRBJ2-5	TRBV7-8	NA	TGTGCCAGCAGCCCAGCTTCTCTCGATGCTAAAGAGACCCAGTACTTC	CASSPASLDAKETQYF
NA	TRBJ2-7	TRBV6-1	NA	TGTGCCAGCAGCGAGGACGGCCCCTACGAGCAGTACTTC	CASSEDGPYEQYF
TRBD1	TRBJ2-6	TRBV30	NA	TGTGCCTGGGGGACAGGGTCTGGGGCCAACGTCCTGACTTTC	CAWGTGSGANVLTF
NA	TRBJ2-5	TRBV15	once	TGTGCCACCAGCCACCGTACCCCCGGCACGGCTAGGTACCAAGAGACCCAGTACTTC	CATSHRTPGTARYQETQYF
TRBD1	TRBJ2-2	TRBV4-2	NA	TGTGCCAGCAGCCCAGATCCCGGGACAGGTTATAACGGGGAGCTGTTTTTT	CASSPDPGTGYNGELFF
NA	TRBJ2-3	TRBV7-9	few	TGTGCCAGCAGCCACCCATCGAGCCCTACGCAGTATTTT	CASSHPSSPTQYF
NA	TRBJ2-7	TRBV25-1	NA	TGTGCCAGCCGACAGACCGACCTTTTTTCCGAGCAGTACTTC	CASRQTDLFSEQYF
TRBD2	TRBJ2-1	TRBV23-1	NA	TGCGCCACGGCTAGCGGGGGGCCGACCTACAATGAGCAGTTCTTC	CATASGGPTYNEQFF
NA	TRBJ2-1	TRBV4-2	NA	TGTGCCAGCAGAATCGGGGCCAATGAGCAGTTCTTC	CASRIGANEQFF
NA	TRBJ1-4	TRBV29-1	few	TGCAGCGTCTTAAGGCTGAGCACCGGTGAAAAACTGTTTTTT	CSVLRLSTGEKLFF
TRBD2	TRBJ2-5	TRBV7-3	NA	TGTGCCAGCAGCTGGCTAGCGGCCCAAGAGACCCAGTACTTC	CASSWLAAQETQYF
TRBD2	TRBJ2-1	TRBV7-6	many	TGTGCCAGCAGCTTAACTGGGGGGGAATACAATGAGCAGTTCTTC	CASSLTGGEYNEQFF
NA	TRBJ2-4	TRBV27	NA	TGTGCCAGCAGTTTATTGGGCTGGGGCAAAAACATTCAGTACTTC	CASSLLGWGKNIQYF
TRBD2	TRBJ2-5	TRBV5-8	NA	TGTGCCAGCAGCCGAAGACTAGCGGGGGGCTTAGAGACCCAGTACTTC	CASSRRLAGGLETQYF
NA	TRBJ1-6	TRBV7-8	NA	TGTGCCAGCAGCTTAGAGGACGGAAATTCACCCCTCCACTTT	CASSLEDGNSPLHF
NA	TRBJ2-1	TRBV7-6	NA	TGTGCCAGCAGCCCGGTTGTAGGCGGGGACAATGAGCAGTTCTTC	CASSPVVGGDNEQFF
NA	TRBJ2-5	TRBV7-2	NA	TGTGCCAGCAGCCCGTTTTCCCGGGAGACCCAGTACTTC	CASSPFSRETQYF
TRBD1	TRBJ2-7	TRBV5-1	NA	TGCGCCAGCAGCCTCGGGACAGGGTTCTACGAGCAGTACTTC	CASSLGTGFYEQYF
NA	TRBJ2-5	TRBV5-1	NA	TGCGCCAGCAGCTTGGATCAGCTCCAAGAGACCCAGTACTTC	CASSLDQLQETQYF
TRBD2	TRBJ2-3	TRBV9	NA	TGTGCCAGCAGCCCGCGTCGTGGCGGGGGGTACACAGATACGCAGTATTTT	CASSPRRGGGYTDTQYF
NA	TRBJ2-7	TRBV9	few	TGTGCCAGCAGCGGGAGCTCCTACGAGCAGTACTTC	CASSGSSYEQYF
NA	TRBJ2-7	TRBV27	NA	TGTGCCAGCAGGGGGACTGTCAGCTCCTACGAGCAGTACTTC	CASRGTVSSYEQYF
NA	TRBJ2-5	TRBV5-4	NA	TGTGCCAGCACCTTTATGGGGGGCCCAGAGACCCAGTACTTC	CASTFMGGPETQYF
NA	TRBJ2-3	TRBV2	NA	TGTGCCAGCAGTTGGCGAGCCCGTAGCACAGATACGCAGTATTTT	CASSWRARSTDTQYF
TRBD2	TRBJ2-4	TRBV11-2	NA	TGTGCCAGCAGCCACCTGACTAGCCTTGGAAACATTCAGTACTTC	CASSHLTSLGNIQYF
TRBD1	TRBJ1-2	TRBV6-5	NA	TGTGCCAGCAGTTCGACAGGGTTCTATGGCTACACCTTC	CASSSTGFYGYTF
NA	TRBJ2-3	TRBV11-2	NA	TGTGCCAGCAGCCCACAGGGTAGGGCAGATACGCAGTATTTT	CASSPQGRADTQYF
NA	TRBJ2-1	TRBV5-1	NA	TGCGCCAGCAGCTTGGGGTACAACAATGAGCAGTTCTTC	CASSLGYNNEQFF
NA	TRBJ2-7	TRBV4-3	NA	TGCGCCAGCAGCCACCAAACGACCGGACCGGGCGAGCAGTACTTC	CASSHQTTGPGEQYF
NA	TRBJ2-1	TRBV2	NA	TGTGCCAGCATGTACAATGAGCAGTTCTTC	CASMYNEQFF
TRBD2	TRBJ2-7	TRBV4-3	NA	TGCGCCAGCAGCCAAGTTGGTGAGCGGGGGGGCCACTACGAGCAGTACTTC	CASSQVGERGGHYEQYF
TRBD1	TRBJ2-7	TRBV7-9	NA	TGTGCCAGCAGTGGTAGGACAGGGAACTACGAGCAGTACTTC	CASSGRTGNYEQYF
NA	TRBJ2-3	TRBV7-9	NA	TGTGCCAGCAGCTTACGCCGGACGCTTAGAACCACAGATACGCAGTATTTT	CASSLRRTLRTTDTQYF
NA	TRBJ1-1	TRBV30	NA	TGTGCCTGGAGTGTACAAGGGAACACTGAAGCTTTCTTT	CAWSVQGNTEAFF
NA	TRBJ1-1	TRBV29-1	NA	TGCAGCGTTGAAGGAGGACAGCTGAACACTGAAGCTTTCTTT	CSVEGGQLNTEAFF
NA	TRBJ2-7	TRBV2	NA	TGTGCCAGCAGTGACTCCTACGAGCAGTACTTC	CASSDSYEQYF
NA	TRBJ1-4	TRBV9	once	TGTGCCAGCAGCGCCTCGGGGGGGCGAGAAAAACTGTTTTTT	CASSASGGREKLFF
NA	TRBJ2-3	TRBV4-1	NA	TGCGCCAGCAGCCCCGGAGCCAGTCGGGAAACAGATACGCAGTATTTT	CASSPGASRETDTQYF
NA	TRBJ2-2	TRBV7-2	NA	TGTGCCAGCAGCTTACCCGCCGGGGAGCTGTTTTTT	CASSLPAGELFF
TRBD1	TRBJ2-3	TRBV11-2	NA	TGTGCCAGCAGCTTACTACAGGGGCCAGATACGCAGTATTTT	CASSLLQGPDTQYF
NA	TRBJ2-7	TRBV5-1	NA	TGCGCCAGCAGCTCTCACTACAAACCGTACGAGCAGTACTTC	CASSSHYKPYEQYF
TRBD2	TRBJ2-5	TRBV6-5	NA	TGTGCCAGCAGACCCGCGGGGGGGATCCAAGAGACCCAGTACTTC	CASRPAGGIQETQYF
NA	TRBJ2-3	TRBV30	NA	TGTGCCTTTTTTCCCCAGGGGGGCGGCACAGATACGCAGTATTTT	CAFFPQGGGTDTQYF
TRBD1	TRBJ2-7	TRBV4-1	NA	TGCGCCAGCAGCCATGAGACAGGGGATGGCTACGAGCAGTACTTC	CASSHETGDGYEQYF